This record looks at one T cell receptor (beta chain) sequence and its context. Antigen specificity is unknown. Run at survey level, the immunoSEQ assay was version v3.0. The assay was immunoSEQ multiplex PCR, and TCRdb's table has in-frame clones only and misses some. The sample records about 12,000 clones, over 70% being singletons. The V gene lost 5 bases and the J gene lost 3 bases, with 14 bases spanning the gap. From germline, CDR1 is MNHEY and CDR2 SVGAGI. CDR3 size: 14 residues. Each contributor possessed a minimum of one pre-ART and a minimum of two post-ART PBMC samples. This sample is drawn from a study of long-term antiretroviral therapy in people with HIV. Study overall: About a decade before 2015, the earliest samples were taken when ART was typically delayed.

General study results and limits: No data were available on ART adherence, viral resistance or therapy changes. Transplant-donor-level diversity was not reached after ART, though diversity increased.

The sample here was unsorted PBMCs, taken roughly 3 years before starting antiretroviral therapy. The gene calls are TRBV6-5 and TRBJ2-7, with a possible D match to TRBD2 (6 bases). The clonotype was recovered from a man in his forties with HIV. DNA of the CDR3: TGTGCCAGCAGTCAACTCGCGGGGTACTACGAGCAGTACTTC. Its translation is CASSQLAGYYEQYF.